This T cell receptor beta chain was recovered during a study of chemoradiotherapy in HPV16-positive cancers. Study overall: A couple of HPV16-positive patients' cells yielded candidate HPV-specific clones and common motifs.

This clone was found a few times. No antigen is known for it. The protocol was immunoSEQ multiplex PCR, while the TCRdb copy is restricted to in-frame clones and leaves out a portion. The sample includes 15,000 or so clones, 69% of them seen just once. Germline lookup yields CDR1 ENHRY and CDR2 SYGVKD. The CDR3 consists of 12 residues. With V trimmed by 8 bases and J by 4 bases, 4 bases remained unmatched. Study results and limitations: During treatment, candidate HPV-specific clones and E7-related motifs expanded in tumor. For HPV16-positive patients, expanding HPV-responsive T cells associated with longer recurrence-free survival. Only a couple of HPV16-positive patients supplied the functional HPV-specificity definition.

Sample collection occurred from a patient who underwent chemoradiotherapy. This clonotype originated in a human donor with HPV-associated anogenital cancer. The chain links TRBV10-3 to TRBJ2-7; 8 bases match TRBD1. In DNA, the CDR3 is TGTGCCATCGGACAGGGCCCATACGAGCAGTACTTC. Translated: CAIGQGPYEQYF.